The 15 T cell receptor beta chains reported below all come from one sample, sequenced in a study of prognosis after radiotherapy for stage I lung cancer. Two-round multiplex PCR on genomic DNA was the method by which TCR beta CDR3 was amplified. First-round PCR employed TRBV- and TRBJ-specific primers for each gene. TCRdb reprocessed the multiplex PCR reads with MiXCR, giving one entry per CDR3 protein. Of tens of thousands of distinct CDR3 sequences listed, about 40% are singletons. This specimen consisted of PBMCs, obtained before or after stereotactic body radiation therapy (not recorded which). The receptors were gathered from a donor at least 50 years old with non-small cell lung cancer.

Points on this clonotype: This clone may be a read error of a much larger clone one base away. The rearrangement links TRBV10-3 to TRBJ2-5; 8 nucleotides line up with TRBD2. CDR1 and CDR2 (germline): ENHRY, SYGVKD. The CDR3 is 13 amino acids. Trimming removed 5 bases from V and 3 bases from J; junction bases left unmatched: 2. CDR3 sequence: CAISSAGEETQYF. The CDR3 DNA is TGTGCCATCAGTTCAGCGGGAGAAGAGACCCAGTACTTC.

This clonotype was seen repeatedly, ten times or more. V gene TRBV15 combines with J gene TRBJ2-5; a possible D gene is TRBD1 (6 bases). The CDR3 sequence is 16 residues long. Trimming stripped 1 base from V and 2 bases from J, with 14 bases between. Looked up from germline, CDR1 is LNHNV and CDR2 is YYDKDF (reference sequence). The CDR3 nucleotides are TGTGCCACCAGCAGAGTGAGGGGGATGGGGCAAGAGACCCAGTACTTC. Its protein product is CATSRVRGMGQETQYF.

The table lists this clonotype with many counts. J is TRBJ1-1 and V is TRBV4-2; TRBD1 might be the D (6 bases). The V and J ends lost 1 base and 5 bases respectively, with 17 bases between them. This CDR3 has 16 residues. Germline CDR1 LGHNA, CDR2 YNFKEQ. CDR3 DNA: TGTGCCAGCAGCCAAGCTTCTTACAGGGCAGGGACTGAAGCTTTCTTT. This codes for CASSQASYRAGTEAFF.

The chain carries TRBV4-1 and TRBJ2-7; D could derive from TRBD1 or TRBD2 (5 bases each). Germline-derived CDR1 and CDR2 are MGHRA and YSYEKL. Trimming cost V 0 bases and J 6 bases, with 18 bases left between them. The CDR3 loop spans 16 amino acids. The CDR3 nucleotides read TGCGCCAGCAGCCAAGATTCGGTGGGTGCAGGGACCGAGCAGTACTTC. Protein: CASSQDSVGAGTEQYF.

The V gene is TRBV12-3 or TRBV12-4, the J gene TRBJ2-1, with D possibly being TRBD2 (6 bases). CDR3 size: 13 residues. V lost 6 bases and J lost 8, with 14 bases in between. This chain's CDR3 is CASSTGTSYEQFF. Here the CDR3 DNA reads TGTGCCAGCAGCACCGGGACTTCCTATGAGCAGTTCTTC.

This clonotype was counted at least ten times. The V gene is TRBV7-8, the J gene TRBJ1-6; D is unclear. The CDR3 extends over 14 amino acids. Germline V gene data show CDR1 as SGHVS and CDR2 as FQNEAQ. Between the trimmed V and J ends, which lost 1 base and 6 bases, there was a span of 7 bases. CDR3 sequence reads: CASSLGSLNSPLHF. CDR3 nucleotide sequence: TGTGCCAGCAGCTTAGGAAGCCTTAATTCACCCCTCCACTTT.

This clonotype has a handful of counts. Only one base separates this from a far larger clonotype, so it likely reflects a read error. The chain recombines TRBV6-9 with TRBJ1-2; a weak D match, TRBD1 (6 bases). The CDR3 is 16 residues long. V gave up 3 bases and J gave up 2 bases, with 16 bases separating them. Per germline, CDR1 MNHGY and CDR2 SVAAGI. The CDR3 sequence is CASSYAYRASNYGYTF. The CDR3 DNA is TGTGCCAGCAGTTACGCTTACAGGGCTTCCAACTATGGCTACACCTTC.

This clonotype is large in the sample. V usage is TRBV5-1 and J usage is TRBJ1-1; the match to TRBD1 covers 7 bases. The V segment lost 2 bases and the J segment 4 bases; nucleotides outside the gene matches: 5. CDR1 is SGHRS and CDR2 is YFSETQ in the germline V gene. The CDR3 sequence is 14 residues long. The chain's CDR3 is CASSFQGEGTEAFF. The CDR3 DNA reads as TGCGCCAGCAGCTTTCAGGGGGAGGGCACTGAAGCTTTCTTT.

As concerns this clonotype: A read error may produce the germline difference seen at one junction end. The V and J genes are TRBV6-5 and TRBJ1-3; D is unclear. The length of the CDR3 is 15 residues. CDR1 MNHEY and CDR2 SVGAGI come from the germline V gene. This chain's CDR3 is CASIYSGTSGNTIYF. CDR3 bases: TGTGCCAGCATTTACAGTGGAACCTCTGGAAACACCATATATTTT.

Comment on this clonotype: A much larger clone lies a single base off, so this may be a read error. The rearrangement joins TRBV3-1 to TRBJ2-5; D remains unclear. This CDR3 contains 12 residues. Germline assignment: CDR1 LGHDT and CDR2 YNNKEL (reference sequence). The CDR3 loop reads CASSPNQGTQYF. The CDR3 nucleotides are TGTGCCAGCAGCCCTAACCAAGGGACCCAGTACTTC.

The V call is TRBV27, the J call TRBJ2-6; tentative D call: TRBD2 (5 bases). Germline CDR1 is MNHEY and CDR2 is SMNVEV (reference sequence). The ends were cut back, 4 bases at V and 4 bases at J, with 11 bases in the middle. This CDR3 has 15 amino acids. CDR3 in DNA: TGTGCCAGCAGTTCAAACTTAGCGGGGGCCAACGTCCTGACTTTC. It codes for CASSSNLAGANVLTF.

This clonotype has more than one count but fewer than ten. This sequence is one base from a far larger clone and is likely a read error. J is TRBJ2-2 and V is TRBV6-2 or TRBV6-3; TRBD2 matches 8 bases. CDR3 length equals 16 residues. CDR1 and CDR2 from the germline V gene are MNHEY and SVGEGT. The CDR3 sequence is CASSVVTSANTVELFF. CDR3 DNA: TGTGCCAGCAGTGTAGTGACTAGCGCGAACACCGTGGAGCTGTTTTTT.

Of note for this clonotype: This is likely an artifact of a read error, given a far larger clone one base away. The chain uses TRBV12-3 or TRBV12-4 and TRBJ1-2, with D unresolved. This CDR3 contains 16 residues. V was clipped by 5 bases and J by 3 bases, with 19 bases between them. Here the CDR3 DNA reads TGTGCCAGCAGTGAACGGTACCGCCTGAGGGACTATGGCTACACCTTC. Its protein product is CASSERYRLRDYGYTF.

Turning to this clonotype: At one end, the junction sequence differs from germline, possibly due to a read error. The gene calls are TRBV28 and TRBJ1-1, with 8 nucleotides matching TRBD1. The CDR3 contains 14 residues. Germline V gene data show CDR1 as MDHEN and CDR2 as SYDVKM. As DNA, the CDR3 is TGTTCCAGCAGGACAGGGATGAGGCGGACTGAATCTTTCTTT. Protein: CSSRTGMRRTESFF.

At least ten counts were recorded for this clonotype. This sequence joins TRBV20-1 and TRBJ2-5, with D possibly TRBD1 on 5 matching bases. The CDR3 contains 14 residues. Trimming shortened V by 2 bases and J by 4 bases, and 14 bases separated the two germline ends. Germline V gene sequence: CDR1 DFQATT, CDR2 SNEGSKA (reference sequence). In DNA form, the CDR3 reads TGCAGTGCTAGACACGACCTTGACAGAGAGACCCAGTACTTC. As protein: CSARHDLDRETQYF.